This TCR beta chain was sequenced for a study of identical twins listed by TCRdb under 2016. In terms of the full investigation: To test whether fetal clonotypes persist, this study deep-sequenced TCR alpha and beta repertoires from monozygotic twins, from unrelated adults of various ages, and from cord blood. To rule out contamination, replicate twin experiments were performed at different times with different library preparation protocols.

With respect to this clonotype: The antigen it recognizes is unknown. No base quality values were provided; no much bigger clone lies one nucleotide off.

Libraries came from 5' RACE. Sequencing relied on an Illumina HiSeq 2000. A universal primer binding site was added through template switching, and the final cDNA carried a unique molecular identifier so that TCR cDNA molecules could be counted accurately. Specific primers in the conserved constant-segment region were used to synthesize first-strand cDNA for the TCR alpha and beta chains. To control for contamination, every cDNA library carried two barcodes: a SMART-Mk sample barcode plus Illumina barcodes. Two successive PCR steps introduced TruSeq adapter sequences along with Illumina sample barcodes. Sequencing of the TCR alpha and beta cDNA libraries was done on the Illumina HiSeq platform using custom primers. In the authors' own workflow: MiGEC was used to process raw reads and extract unique molecular identifiers, and MiXCR was used to find CDR3 positions. For each individual, recombination models were inferred using an EM algorithm with the repgenHMM and IGoR tools. Shared clonotypes were analyzed with the tcR package in R, and sharing was normalized by the product of cloneset sizes. To study raw recombination without the effects of thymic and clonal selection, out-of-frame nonproductive sequences were analyzed. TCRdb redid the processing of the public reads, applying fastp at Q25 and MiXCR, and retained in-frame beta chains. Each entry merges the rows of one CDR3 protein and shows their most common DNA and genes. The V and J calls here are based on TCRdb, not the publication. The sample yields roughly 700,000 distinct CDR3 sequences; approximately 9% were counted once. In total, the top ten clones hold approximately 0.89% of the sample.

Overall results and qualifications from the work: Conclusions relied on cross-sectional statistical analysis, since the same donors could not be followed over many years. Fewer insertions were carried by abundant cord blood beta clonotypes, a similar but weaker trend appeared in young adult naive repertoires, and no such trend appeared in memory repertoires. A weaker excess of twin sharing was found in beta out-of-frame sequences because the signal-to-noise ratio was lowered by fewer shared sequences. Compared with coincidental sharing between unrelated individuals, out-of-frame TCR alpha sequences shared between twins showed an excess of sequences with low generation probability. Invariant T cells such as MAIT and iNKT could partly confound zero-insertion analyses, although diverse VJ usage argued against such confounding for most clonotypes. In monozygotic twins, recombination models systematically underestimated out-of-frame TCR alpha sharing, but the models matched the sharing seen between unrelated individuals.

Only healthy Caucasian donors were included. Three pairs of female monozygotic twins, all aged about 18 to 30 years, were included in the twin cohort. RNA for TCR libraries was isolated from peripheral blood mononuclear cells. Reading the germline V gene (reference sequence) gives CDR1 DFQATT and CDR2 SNEGSKA. The CDR3 contains 14 residues, cysteine and phenylalanine counted. Kept here is only the CDR3 DNA, which spans 42 bases and is read in frame from base 1. V has 5 bases trimmed and J has 0 bases trimmed; junction bases matching no gene number 6. This sample also belongs to another study, concerning yellow fever vaccine responses in identical twins. Per the second study: According to the authors, in identical twins the way T cells responded to vaccination appeared partly convergent and partly personalized. In the study, vaccine-responding T cell clones were precisely tracked in identical twins.

The sample taken for sequencing was PBMCs. The TCR was taken from a woman aged 18-29 years in good health. The sequence is built from TRBV20-1 and TRBJ2-5, with 7 bases in between that match TRBD2. The DNA sequence is TGCAGTGCTCCTCGGGGGGACCACCAAGAGACCCAGTACTTC. It is translated as CSAPRGDHQETQYF.